A single sample is the source of the 23 T cell receptor beta chains below, sequenced in a study of T-cell reconstitution after alpha-beta-depleted transplantation in children (dated by TCRdb to 2015 to 2016). To prepare the library, PCR was applied. Sequenced using an Illumina HiSeq 2500. TCR library preparation used molecular barcoding, with unique molecular identifiers applied to normalize quantification of the TCRbeta repertoire. TCRdb's own reprocessing of the public reads used fastp at Q25 and MiXCR and kept productive beta chains. One record per CDR3 amino acid sequence lists the most common genes and DNA. The sample table contains 500,000 to 750,000 distinct CDR3 sequences; only one count was recorded for under 15% of them. The ten largest clones capture approximately 2% of the sample. The treatment or condition label for this specimen denotes: allogeneic hematopoietic cell transplantation with graft depleted of TCRalphabeta T cells and CD19 B cells.

The sample was PBMCs, mostly from graft donor cells, taken 360 days after TCRalphabeta/CD19-depleted stem cell transplant. The receptors shown here come from a male patient between 10 and 17 years old who had a stem cell transplant for acute myeloid leukemia, so the T cells may come from the graft donor.

The rearrangement joins TRBV7-6 to TRBJ1-1; possible D gene TRBD1, 5 bases. Trimming left V 5 bases short and J 0 bases short, with 13 bases between. Looked up from germline, CDR1 is SGHVS and CDR2 is FNYEAQ. The CDR3 spans 15 residues. The CDR3: CASSRLQALNTEAFF. The CDR3 DNA follows: TGTGCCAGCAGCCGATTACAGGCGCTGAACACTGAAGCTTTCTTT.

This clonotype was detected a few times. The CDR3, as DNA: TGTGCCAGCAGCATTACGCCCGGAGGAAACACCGGGGAGCTGTTTTTT. Protein product: CASSITPGGNTGELFF. The chain links TRBV7-3 to TRBJ2-2; D is possibly TRBD2 (5 bases). The CDR3 totals 16 residues. Germline V gene data show CDR1 as SGHTA and CDR2 as FQGTGA. V was trimmed by 5 bases and J by 2 bases, leaving 15 bases between them.

The chain uses TRBV28 and TRBJ1-2; D is perhaps TRBD1 (6 bases). The length of the CDR3 is 13 residues. The germline gives CDR1 MDHEN, CDR2 SYDVKM. The V gene lost 7 bases and the J gene lost 7 bases, with 16 bases spanning the gap. CDR3 in amino acids: CASTASTGTGYTF. CDR3 in DNA: TGTGCCAGCACCGCCTCTACAGGGACTGGCTACACCTTC.

A remark on this clonotype: One base away lies a much larger clone, so this may be a sequencing read error. In nucleotides, the CDR3 is TGTGCCACCAGCCAAGACTTAGTACACTATGAAGCTTTCTTT. This codes for CATSQDLVHYEAFF. The chain links TRBV14 to TRBJ1-1; D not resolved. The germline CDR1 and CDR2 sequences are SGHDN and FVKESK. This CDR3 has 14 amino acids.

This clonotype was detected ten times or more. The rearrangement joins TRBV6-5 to TRBJ1-1; 7 bases line up with TRBD1. Germline CDR1 reads MNHEY; CDR2 reads SVGAGI. The CDR3 sequence is 11 residues long. With V trimmed by 8 bases and J by 6 bases, 3 bases remained unmatched. CDR3 region: CASRQGAEAFF. CDR3 in DNA: TGTGCCAGCCGGCAGGGGGCTGAAGCTTTCTTT.

This clonotype was found many times. This rearrangement joins TRBV4-3 to TRBJ2-1; D is unclear. Germline CDR1 is LGHNA and CDR2 is YSLEER. The CDR3 has 13 amino acids. The V gene lost 4 bases and the J gene lost 4 bases, with 8 bases spanning the gap. DNA for the CDR3: TGCGCCAGCAGCCCGAGTTTATACAATGAGCAGTTCTTC. Translated: CASSPSLYNEQFF.

This clonotype appeared a few times. The chain joins TRBV20-1 to TRBJ2-3; D is possibly TRBD2 (6 bases). V was shortened by 3 bases and J by 5 bases, with 18 bases between the two germline ends. The CDR3 is made up of 15 amino acids. Looked up from germline, CDR1 is DFQATT and CDR2 is SNEGSKA (reference sequence). This CDR3 reads CSAREGPAYGDTQYF. Here the CDR3 DNA reads TGCAGTGCTAGGGAGGGCCCGGCATACGGAGATACGCAGTATTTT.

Regarding this clonotype: A read error may account for a junction end that differs from germline. The chain links TRBV12-3 or TRBV12-4 to TRBJ2-3; 10 bases are a match to TRBD2. The CDR3 spans 13 residues. This CDR3 is CASSLAGAATQYF. The CDR3 nucleotides are TGTGCCAGCAGTCTAGCGGGGGCGGCTACGCAGTATTTT.

At least ten counts were recorded for this clonotype. The rearrangement uses TRBV4-1 and TRBJ2-5, with 7 bases that match TRBD2. The CDR3 has 17 residues. CDR1 MGHRA and CDR2 YSYEKL come from the germline V gene. V shed 3 bases and J 4 bases; nucleotides not matched to a gene: 14. The CDR3 protein is CASSHPPSGKVGETQYF. DNA for the CDR3: TGCGCCAGCAGCCACCCCCCCAGCGGGAAAGTCGGAGAGACCCAGTACTTC.

The chain links TRBV7-8 to TRBJ2-3, with 11 bases aligning to TRBD2. This CDR3 comprises 18 residues. V trimming: 1 base; J trimming: 8 bases; junction bases outside the gene matches: 14. Germline CDR1 is SGHVS and CDR2 is FQNEAQ. The CDR3 nucleotides read TGTGCCAGCAGCTTAGGTAGCGGGAGGGCTTCTTCGTCCGTTACGCAGTATTTT. Protein: CASSLGSGRASSSVTQYF.

The chain employs TRBV15 and TRBJ2-1; TRBD2 matches at 8 bases. Germline V CDR1 and CDR2: LNHNV, YYDKDF (reference sequence). The length of the CDR3 is 22 residues. Trimming took 3 bases from V and 5 from J; bases not matched to a gene: 27. In nucleotides, the CDR3 is TGTGCCACCAGCAGGGCCCTACCGGGACTAGTGGGAAGACTCAGATCGGACAATGAGCAGTTCTTC. It yields the protein CATSRALPGLVGRLRSDNEQFF.

CDR3 bases: TGTGCCAGCAACCCCCAACAGGGGACGAACACCGGGGAGCTGTTTTTT. It codes for CASNPQQGTNTGELFF. The J gene is TRBJ2-2, the V gene TRBV9, with 7 nucleotides matching TRBD1. V shed 6 bases and J 0 bases; nucleotides not matched to a gene: 8. Germline values: CDR1 SGDLS, CDR2 YYNGEE. The CDR3 covers 16 residues.

The sample holds many counts of this clonotype. The V and J genes are TRBV6-5 and TRBJ2-2, with D hard to call. V was pared by 3 bases and J by 6 bases, with 5 bases between. CDR1 and CDR2 (germline): MNHEY, SVGAGI. This CDR3 spans 12 amino acids. Here the CDR3 reads CASSYWSGELFF. CDR3 DNA: TGTGCCAGCAGTTATTGGTCCGGGGAGCTGTTTTTT.

This chain connects TRBV18 to TRBJ1-5, with a weak D call TRBD1 (5 bases). Per germline, CDR1 KGHSH and CDR2 LQKENI. The V and J ends lost 3 bases and 1 base respectively, with 10 bases between them. The CDR3 loop spans 15 amino acids. CDR3 region: CASSPGTRSNQPQHF. The CDR3 DNA is TGTGCCAGCTCACCCGGGACGAGGAGCAATCAGCCCCAGCATTTT.

This clonotype showed up many times. CDR3: CASTAKREHYEQYF. CDR3 sequence (DNA): TGTGCCAGCACGGCCAAGCGGGAGCACTACGAGCAGTACTTC. This chain links TRBV6-2 or TRBV6-3 with TRBJ2-7, with TRBD2 matching over 8 bases. The germline V gene has CDR1 MNHEY and CDR2 SVGEGT. V lost 7 bases to trimming and J lost 3 bases; unmatched junction nucleotides: 8. The CDR3 has 14 amino acids.

The table lists this clonotype with many counts. The CDR3 spells CASSELRRGTGLTGNTIYF. CDR3 nucleotide sequence: TGTGCCAGCAGTGAATTAAGAAGGGGTACAGGGCTAACTGGAAACACCATATATTTT. The chain has TRBV25-1 and TRBJ1-3; weak D call: TRBD1 (6 bases). Trimming shortened V by 1 base and J by 2 bases, and 21 bases separated the two germline ends. Germline V gene sequence: CDR1 MGHDK, CDR2 SYGVNS. The CDR3 is 19 residues long. The full variable domain, its missing parts supplied by reference TRBV25-1 and TRBJ1-3, is EADIYQTPRYLVIGTGKKITLECSQTMGHDKMYWYQQDPGMELHLIHYSYGVNSTEKGDLSSESTVSRIRTEHFPLTLESARPSHTSQYLCASSELRRGTGLTGNTIYFGEGSWLTVV.

This clonotype appeared a few times. This chain connects TRBV6-4 to TRBJ2-7; 13 bases fit TRBD2. V gave up 10 bases and J gave up 2 bases; unmatched junction bases: 5. The CDR3 is made up of 14 amino acids. Germline lookup yields CDR1 MRHNA and CDR2 SNTAGT. In DNA, the CDR3 is TGTGCCACCAAAGGACTAGCGGGAGCCTACGAGCAGTACTTC. As protein: CATKGLAGAYEQYF.

The V call is TRBV5-6, the J call TRBJ2-1; TRBD2 matches 10 bases. The germline V gene has CDR1 SGHDT and CDR2 YYEEEE. V shed 2 bases and J 4 bases; nucleotides not matched to a gene: 6. CDR3 length: 16 residues. In DNA form, the CDR3 reads TGTGCCAGCAGCTTCCCCGGGACTAGCGTGTACAATGAGCAGTTCTTC. Amino acid sequence: CASSFPGTSVYNEQFF.

This clonotype has only a few counts. V and J are TRBV28 and TRBJ1-3, with 7 bases aligning to TRBD1. V dropped 6 bases and J dropped 3; count of bases not matched to a gene: 11. CDR3 length equals 16 residues. Germline lookup yields CDR1 MDHEN and CDR2 SYDVKM. The CDR3 loop reads CASSRPEGALGNTIYF. Written as DNA, the CDR3 is TGTGCCAGCAGCCGACCGGAGGGGGCGCTTGGAAACACCATATATTTT.

The chain recombines TRBV20-1 with TRBJ2-5; 9 nucleotides match TRBD2. The CDR3 contains 13 residues. J lost 5 bases, V lost 3 bases, and 4 bases had no gene match. Germline CDR1 DFQATT, CDR2 SNEGSKA (reference sequence). CDR3 amino acids: CSASAGGGETQYF. The CDR3 DNA is TGCAGTGCTAGTGCGGGAGGGGGGGAGACCCAGTACTTC.

The chain has TRBV10-3 and TRBJ2-5, with 7 positions matching TRBD2. CDR1 ENHRY and CDR2 SYGVKD come from the germline V gene. This CDR3 has 13 residues. V trimming: 6 bases; J trimming: 3 bases; junction bases outside the gene matches: 4. CDR3 DNA: TGTGCCATCAGGCTGGCGGGGGAAGAGACCCAGTACTTC. Protein product: CAIRLAGEETQYF.

This clonotype was counted between two and nine times. The rearrangement links TRBV3-1 to TRBJ2-1; the match to TRBD2 covers 10 bases. The V gene end was trimmed by 7 bases and the J gene end by 4 bases; junction bases not matched to a gene: 7. Germline CDR1 LGHDT, CDR2 YNNKEL (reference sequence). This CDR3 contains 15 residues. The CDR3 DNA reads TGTGCCAGCACCCCTAGCGGGGGAGGTTACAATGAGCAGTTCTTC. Its translation is CASTPSGGGYNEQFF.

The chain carries TRBV20-1 and TRBJ2-1; tentative D call: TRBD2 (6 bases). The germline V gene has CDR1 DFQATT and CDR2 SNEGSKA (reference sequence). This CDR3 is built from 12 residues. The CDR3 here is CSALGRRNEQFF. CDR3 sequence (DNA): TGCAGCGCCCTTGGGAGGCGGAATGAGCAGTTCTTC.